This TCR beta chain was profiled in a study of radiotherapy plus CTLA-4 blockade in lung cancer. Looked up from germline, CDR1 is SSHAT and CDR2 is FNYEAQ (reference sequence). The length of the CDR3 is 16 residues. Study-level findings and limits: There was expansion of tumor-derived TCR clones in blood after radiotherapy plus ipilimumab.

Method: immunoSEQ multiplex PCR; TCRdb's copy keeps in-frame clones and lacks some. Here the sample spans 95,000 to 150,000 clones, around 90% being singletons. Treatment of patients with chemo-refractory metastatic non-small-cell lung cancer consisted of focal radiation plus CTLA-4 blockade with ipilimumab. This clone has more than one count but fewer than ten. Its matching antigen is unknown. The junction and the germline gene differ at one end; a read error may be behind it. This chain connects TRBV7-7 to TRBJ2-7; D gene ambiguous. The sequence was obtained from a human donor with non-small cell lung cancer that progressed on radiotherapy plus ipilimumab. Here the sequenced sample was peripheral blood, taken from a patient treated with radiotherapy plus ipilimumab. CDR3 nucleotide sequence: TGTGCTAGCAGCTTCCAAGTAGTGGACCGTACCTACGAGCAGTACTTC. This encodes CASSFQVVDRTYEQYF.